This T cell receptor beta chain was retrieved from a study of radiotherapy plus CTLA-4 blockade in lung cancer. Study at large: Among patients, about 17% showed objective responses, and roughly 31% had disease control.

CTLA-4 blockade using ipilimumab, together with focal radiation, was received by patients with chemo-refractory metastatic non-small-cell lung cancer. Study-level findings and limits: It was early blood T cell clone dynamics, with interferon-beta, that reportedly best predicted response. Subsequent to radiotherapy plus ipilimumab, tumor-derived TCR clones underwent expansion in blood.

Repertoires were generated with immunoSEQ multiplex PCR, while TCRdb's copy carries only in-frame clones and drops some. In the table there are about 48,000 clones, 82% of which are singletons. Comments on this clone: Its specificity is not known.

The specimen comprised peripheral blood, sampled from a patient treated with radiotherapy plus ipilimumab. The receptor comes from a human donor with non-small cell lung cancer who had stable disease on radiotherapy plus ipilimumab.

CDR3 DNA: TGTGCCTGGAGTGTGGGCAGGGCTAACACCATATATTTT. Amino acid sequence: CAWSVGRANTIYF. The genes are TRBV30 and TRBJ1-3, with D maybe TRBD1 (5 bases). Trimming stripped 0 bases from V and 7 bases from J, with 10 bases between. Germline CDR1 is GTSNPN and CDR2 is SVGIG (reference sequence). The CDR3 has 13 amino acids.